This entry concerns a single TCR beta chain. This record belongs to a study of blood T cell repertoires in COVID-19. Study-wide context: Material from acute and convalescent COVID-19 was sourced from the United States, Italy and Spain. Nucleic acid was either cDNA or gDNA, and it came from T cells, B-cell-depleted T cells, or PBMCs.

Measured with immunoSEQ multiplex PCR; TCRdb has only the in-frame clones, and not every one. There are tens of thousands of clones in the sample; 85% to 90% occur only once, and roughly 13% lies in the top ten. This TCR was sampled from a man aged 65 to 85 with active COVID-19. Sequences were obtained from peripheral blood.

The CDR3 loop reads CASSGGISDYEQYF. DNA for the CDR3: TGTGCCAGCAGCGGGGGGATCTCAGATTACGAGCAGTACTTC. This chain joins TRBV5-4 and TRBJ2-7, with D possibly TRBD2 on 6 matching bases. Per the germline V gene, CDR1 is SGHNT and CDR2 is YYREEE (reference sequence). The germline V and J ends were trimmed by 4 bases and 4 bases, with 15 bases remaining between them. The CDR3 totals 14 residues.